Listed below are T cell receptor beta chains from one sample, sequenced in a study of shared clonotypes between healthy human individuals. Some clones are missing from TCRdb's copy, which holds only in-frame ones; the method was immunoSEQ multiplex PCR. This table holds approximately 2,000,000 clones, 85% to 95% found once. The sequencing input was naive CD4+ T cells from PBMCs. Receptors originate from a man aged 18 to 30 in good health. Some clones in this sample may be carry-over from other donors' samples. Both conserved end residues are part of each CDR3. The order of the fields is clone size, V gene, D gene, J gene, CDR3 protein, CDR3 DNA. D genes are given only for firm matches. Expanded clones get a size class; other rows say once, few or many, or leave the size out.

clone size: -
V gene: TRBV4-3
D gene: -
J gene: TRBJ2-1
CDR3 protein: CASSQDGRFAGQFF
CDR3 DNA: TGCGCCAGCAGCCAAGATGGTCGGTTTGCGGGGCAGTTCTTC

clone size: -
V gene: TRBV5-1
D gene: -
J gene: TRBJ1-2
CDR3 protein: CASSLETYGYTF
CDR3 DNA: TGCGCCAGCAGTTTAGAGACCTATGGCTACACCTTC

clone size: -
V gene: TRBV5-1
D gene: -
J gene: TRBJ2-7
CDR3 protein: CASSFAGAYEQYF
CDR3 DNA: TGCGCCAGCAGCTTTGCAGGGGCCTACGAGCAGTACTTC

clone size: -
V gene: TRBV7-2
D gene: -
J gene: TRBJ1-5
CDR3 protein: CASSPTGNQPQHF
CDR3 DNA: TGTGCCAGCAGCCCGACGGGTAATCAGCCCCAGCATTTT

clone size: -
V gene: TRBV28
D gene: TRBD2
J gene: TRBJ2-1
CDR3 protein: CASSRTGTSGSDEQFF
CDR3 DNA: TGTGCCAGCAGCCGAACCGGGACTAGCGGGAGCGATGAGCAGTTCTTC

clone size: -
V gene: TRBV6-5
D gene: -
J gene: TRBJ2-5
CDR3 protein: CASSYSGPRLGETQYF
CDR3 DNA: TGTGCCAGCAGTTACTCCGGACCCCGCCTTGGGGAGACCCAGTACTTC

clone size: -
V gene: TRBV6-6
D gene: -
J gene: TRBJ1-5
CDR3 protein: CASSYRKGSNQPQHF
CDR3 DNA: TGTGCCAGCAGTTACAGGAAAGGTAGCAATCAGCCCCAGCATTTT

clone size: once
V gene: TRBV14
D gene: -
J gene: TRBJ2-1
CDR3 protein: CASSQAGFGTLLF
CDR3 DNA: TGTGCCAGCAGCCAAGCTGGGTTTGGTACTTTGCTCTTC

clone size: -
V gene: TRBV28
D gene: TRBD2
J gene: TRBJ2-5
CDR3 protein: CASTPGGQGGTQYF
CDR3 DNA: TGTGCCAGCACCCCGGGGGGGCAGGGAGGGACCCAGTACTTC

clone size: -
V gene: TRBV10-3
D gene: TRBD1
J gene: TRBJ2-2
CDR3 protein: CAISEDRGDTGELFF
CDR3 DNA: TGTGCCATCAGTGAAGACAGGGGGGACACCGGGGAGCTGTTTTTT

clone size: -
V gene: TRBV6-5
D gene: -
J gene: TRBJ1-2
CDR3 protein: CASRVTSNYGYTF
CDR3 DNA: TGTGCCAGCAGAGTGACATCAAACTATGGCTACACCTTC

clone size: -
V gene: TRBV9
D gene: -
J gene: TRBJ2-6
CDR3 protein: CASSGRTRSGANVLTF
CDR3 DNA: TGTGCCAGCAGCGGAAGGACTCGGTCTGGGGCCAACGTCCTGACTTTC

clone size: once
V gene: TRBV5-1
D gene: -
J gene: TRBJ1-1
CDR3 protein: CASSSNPQSLEAFF
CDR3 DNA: TGCGCCAGCAGCTCAAACCCCCAGTCCCTTGAAGCTTTCTTT

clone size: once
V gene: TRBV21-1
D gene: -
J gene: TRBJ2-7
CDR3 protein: CASSKTELSGTSYERQYF
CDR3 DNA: TGTGCCAGCAGCAAAACGGAATTATCCGGGACTAGCTACGAGCGGCAGTACTTC

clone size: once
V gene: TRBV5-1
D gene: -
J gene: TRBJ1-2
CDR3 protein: CASSLVVTGPDGYTF
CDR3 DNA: TGCGCCAGCAGCTTGGTGGTGACAGGACCGGATGGCTACACCTTC

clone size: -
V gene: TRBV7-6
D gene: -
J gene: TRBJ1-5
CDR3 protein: CASSLAGGEGNQPQHF
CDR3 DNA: TGTGCCAGCAGCTTAGCAGGGGGTGAAGGCAATCAGCCCCAGCATTTT

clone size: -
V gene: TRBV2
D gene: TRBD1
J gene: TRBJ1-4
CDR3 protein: CASSAGQGYEKLFF
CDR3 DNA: TGTGCCAGCAGCGCGGGACAGGGATATGAAAAACTGTTTTTT

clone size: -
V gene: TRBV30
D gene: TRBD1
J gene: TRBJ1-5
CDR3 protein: CAWSLPGQGYQPQHF
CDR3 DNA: TGTGCCTGGAGTTTGCCGGGACAGGGGTATCAGCCCCAGCATTTT

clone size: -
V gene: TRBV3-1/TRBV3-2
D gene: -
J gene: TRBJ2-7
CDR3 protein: CASSPWQYF
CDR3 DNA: TGTGCCAGCAGTCCATGGCAGTACTTC

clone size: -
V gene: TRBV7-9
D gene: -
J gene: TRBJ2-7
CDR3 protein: CASSTRFLEQYF
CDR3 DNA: TGTGCCAGCAGCACACGGTTTCTCGAGCAGTACTTC

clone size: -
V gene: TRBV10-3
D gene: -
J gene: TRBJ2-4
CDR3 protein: CAISGSGEPKNIQYF
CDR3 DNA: TGTGCCATCAGTGGCAGTGGGGAGCCCAAAAACATTCAGTACTTC

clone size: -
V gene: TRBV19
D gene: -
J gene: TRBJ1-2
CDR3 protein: CASSTGGRGRWNYGYTF
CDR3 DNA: TGTGCCAGTAGTACCGGCGGCAGGGGACGGTGGAACTATGGCTACACCTTC

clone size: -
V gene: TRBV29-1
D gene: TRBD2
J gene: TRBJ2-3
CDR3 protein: CSVRPPGAGGLDTQYF
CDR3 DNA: TGCAGCGTTCGACCCCCTGGGGCGGGAGGGCTAGATACGCAGTATTTT

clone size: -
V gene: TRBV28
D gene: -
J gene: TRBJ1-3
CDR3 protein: CASSLLAASGNTIYF
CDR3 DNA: TGTGCCAGCAGTTTACTGGCAGCCTCTGGAAACACCATATATTTT

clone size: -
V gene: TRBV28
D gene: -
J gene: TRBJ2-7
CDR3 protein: CASTSVLAAYEQYF
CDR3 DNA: TGTGCCAGCACTTCGGTACTAGCTGCCTACGAGCAGTACTTC

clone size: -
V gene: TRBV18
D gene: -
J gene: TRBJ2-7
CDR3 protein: CASSPSSRSYEQYF
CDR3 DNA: TGTGCCAGCTCACCCTCCAGCCGGTCCTACGAGCAGTACTTC

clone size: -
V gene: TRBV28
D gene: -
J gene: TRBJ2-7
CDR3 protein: CASSLGGTAYYEQYF
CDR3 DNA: TGTGCCAGCAGTTTAGGAGGGACTGCTTACTACGAGCAGTACTTC

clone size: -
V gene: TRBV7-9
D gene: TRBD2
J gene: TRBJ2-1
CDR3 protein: CASSAGTSGRARKFF
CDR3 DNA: TGTGCCAGCAGCGCCGGGACTAGCGGGAGGGCCCGGAAGTTCTTC

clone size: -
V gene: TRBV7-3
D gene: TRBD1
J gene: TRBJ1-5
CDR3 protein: CASITAGGGQPQHF
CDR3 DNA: TGTGCCAGCATCACGGCAGGGGGTGGTCAGCCCCAGCATTTT

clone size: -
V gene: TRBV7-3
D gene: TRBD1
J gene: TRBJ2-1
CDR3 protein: CASSSSGTGINEQFF
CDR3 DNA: TGTGCCAGCAGCTCCTCCGGGACAGGGATCAATGAGCAGTTCTTC

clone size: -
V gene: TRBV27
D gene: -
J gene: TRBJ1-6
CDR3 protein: CASSLLRHRDNSPLHF
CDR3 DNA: TGTGCCAGCAGTTTACTTAGACACCGGGATAATTCACCCCTCCACTTT

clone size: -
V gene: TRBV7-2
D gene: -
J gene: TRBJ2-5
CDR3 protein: CASSLLWARGQETQYF
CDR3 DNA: TGTGCCAGCAGCTTATTATGGGCTCGGGGCCAAGAGACCCAGTACTTC

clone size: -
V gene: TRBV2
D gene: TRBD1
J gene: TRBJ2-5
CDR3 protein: CASTVQTGGGETQYF
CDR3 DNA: TGTGCCAGCACCGTACAGACAGGGGGTGGAGAGACCCAGTACTTC

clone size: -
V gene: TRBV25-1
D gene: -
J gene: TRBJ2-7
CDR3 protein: CASTPGGGLREQYF
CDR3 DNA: TGTGCCAGCACCCCTGGGGGCGGACTAAGGGAGCAGTACTTC

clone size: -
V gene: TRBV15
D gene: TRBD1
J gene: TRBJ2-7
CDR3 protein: CATSRPGQGYEQYF
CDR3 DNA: TGTGCCACCAGCCGACCGGGACAGGGCTACGAGCAGTACTTC

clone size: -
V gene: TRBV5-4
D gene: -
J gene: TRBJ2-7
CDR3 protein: CASSRDRSYEQYF
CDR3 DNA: TGTGCCAGCAGCCGTGACCGCTCCTACGAGCAGTACTTC

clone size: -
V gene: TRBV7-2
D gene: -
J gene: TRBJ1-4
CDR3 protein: CASSLAARGEKLFF
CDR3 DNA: TGTGCCAGCAGCTTAGCTGCTAGGGGGGAAAAACTGTTTTTT

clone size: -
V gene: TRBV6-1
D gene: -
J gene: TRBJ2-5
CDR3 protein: CASSEQVWGGTQYF
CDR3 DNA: TGTGCCAGCAGTGAGCAGGTTTGGGGCGGGACCCAGTACTTC

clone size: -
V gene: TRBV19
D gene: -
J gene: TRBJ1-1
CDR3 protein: CASGQRGYTEAFF
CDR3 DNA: TGTGCCAGTGGGCAAAGGGGTTACACTGAAGCTTTCTTT

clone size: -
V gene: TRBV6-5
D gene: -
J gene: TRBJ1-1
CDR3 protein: CASSYSSGKRAEAFF
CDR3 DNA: TGTGCCAGCAGTTACTCGAGTGGAAAAAGGGCTGAAGCTTTCTTT

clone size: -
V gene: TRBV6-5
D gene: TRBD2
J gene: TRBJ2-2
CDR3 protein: CASRRRGRPTGELFF
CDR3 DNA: TGTGCCAGCAGAAGGCGCGGGAGGCCCACCGGGGAGCTGTTTTTT

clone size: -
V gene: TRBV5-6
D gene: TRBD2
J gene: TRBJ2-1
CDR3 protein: CASRRGGTTKTDNEQFF
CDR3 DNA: TGTGCCAGCAGAAGAGGCGGGACTACCAAAACTGACAATGAGCAGTTCTTC

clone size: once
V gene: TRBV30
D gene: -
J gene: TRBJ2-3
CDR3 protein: CAWSNTDTQYF
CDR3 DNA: TGTGCCTGGAGTAACACAGATACGCAGTATTTT

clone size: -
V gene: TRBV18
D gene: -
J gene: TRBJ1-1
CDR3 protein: CASSAEWGQNTEAFF
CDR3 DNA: TGTGCCAGCTCAGCAGAGTGGGGACAGAACACTGAAGCTTTCTTT